This T cell receptor beta chain was identified in a study of cytomegalovirus exposure and HLA in healthy donors. With 60 Vbeta and 13 Jbeta primers, the PCR was carried out. Produced via immunoSEQ multiplex PCR; TCRdb's table is partial and in-frame only. This sample yields 150,000 to 200,000 clones, of which around 78% are seen a single time; 1.5% to 2% belongs to the top ten. The CDR3 is 14 residues long. In germline, CDR1 is MNHEY, CDR2 SMNVEV (reference sequence). With 3 bases removed from V and 7 bases from J, the gap between germline ends came to 13 bases. The sample taken for sequencing was PBMCs. This sequence joins TRBV27 and TRBJ1-5; a weak D match, TRBD1 (6 bases). This clonotype originated in a young man in good health and CMV-seronegative. CDR3 sequence reads: CASSFLGGGQPQHF. CDR3 in DNA: TGTGCCAGCAGTTTCCTCGGTGGGGGCCAGCCCCAGCATTTT.